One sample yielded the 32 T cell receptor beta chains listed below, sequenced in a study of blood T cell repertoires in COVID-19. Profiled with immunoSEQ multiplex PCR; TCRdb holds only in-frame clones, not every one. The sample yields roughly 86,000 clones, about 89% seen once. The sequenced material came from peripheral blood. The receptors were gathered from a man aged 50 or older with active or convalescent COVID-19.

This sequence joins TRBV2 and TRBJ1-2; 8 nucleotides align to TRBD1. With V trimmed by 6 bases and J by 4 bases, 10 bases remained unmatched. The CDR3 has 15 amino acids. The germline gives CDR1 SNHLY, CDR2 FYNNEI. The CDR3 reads CASSQTGEGGYGYTF. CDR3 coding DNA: TGTGCCAGCAGCCAGACAGGGGAAGGTGGCTATGGCTACACCTTC.

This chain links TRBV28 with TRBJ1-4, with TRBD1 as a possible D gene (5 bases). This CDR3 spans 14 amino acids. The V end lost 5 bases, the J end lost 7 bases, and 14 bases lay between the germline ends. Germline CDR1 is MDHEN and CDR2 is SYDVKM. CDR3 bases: TGTGCCAGCAGTCGGGGGGACGTCAGTGAAAAACTGTTTTTT. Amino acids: CASSRGDVSEKLFF.

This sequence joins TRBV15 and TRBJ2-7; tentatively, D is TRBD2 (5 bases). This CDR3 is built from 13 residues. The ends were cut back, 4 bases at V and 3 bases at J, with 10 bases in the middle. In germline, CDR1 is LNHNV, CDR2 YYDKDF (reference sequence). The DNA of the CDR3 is TGTGCCACCAGCACAGAAGAGGGCTACGAGCAGTACTTC. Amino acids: CATSTEEGYEQYF.

The CDR3 spells CASSLGANVLTF. The CDR3 region has the DNA TGTGCCAGCAGCCTCGGGGCCAACGTCCTGACTTTC. This chain uses TRBV6-6 with TRBJ2-6; no firm D call. Germline V gene lookup returns CDR1 MNHNY and CDR2 SVGAGI (reference sequence). The V gene lost 6 bases and the J gene lost 4 bases, with 4 bases spanning the gap. CDR3 size: 12 residues.

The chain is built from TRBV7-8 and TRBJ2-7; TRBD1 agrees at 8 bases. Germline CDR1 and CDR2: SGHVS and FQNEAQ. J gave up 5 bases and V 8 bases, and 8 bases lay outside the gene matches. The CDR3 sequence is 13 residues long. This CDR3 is CASEDRAVHEQYF. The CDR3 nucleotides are TGTGCCAGCGAGGACAGGGCTGTACACGAGCAGTACTTC.

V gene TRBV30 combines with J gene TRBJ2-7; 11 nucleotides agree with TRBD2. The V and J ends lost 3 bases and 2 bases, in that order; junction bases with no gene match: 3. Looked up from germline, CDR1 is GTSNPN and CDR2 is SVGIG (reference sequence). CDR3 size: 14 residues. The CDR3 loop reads CAWRASGGPYEQYF. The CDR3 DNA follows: TGTGCCTGGAGAGCTAGCGGGGGGCCCTACGAGCAGTACTTC.

CDR3 sequence reads: CASSPGGTGVFSGNTIYF. In DNA form, the CDR3 reads TGTGCCAGCAGCCCAGGTGGGACAGGGGTCTTCTCTGGAAACACCATATATTTT. The rearrangement uses TRBV7-6 and TRBJ1-3; TRBD1 matches 10 bases. V trimming: 5 bases; J trimming: 0 bases; junction bases outside the gene matches: 10. The germline gives CDR1 SGHVS, CDR2 FNYEAQ. The CDR3 consists of 18 residues.

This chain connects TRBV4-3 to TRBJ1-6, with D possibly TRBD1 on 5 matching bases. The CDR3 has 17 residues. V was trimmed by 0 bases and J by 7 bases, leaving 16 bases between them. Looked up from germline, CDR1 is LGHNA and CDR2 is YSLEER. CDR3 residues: CASSQDRPGLKNSPLHF. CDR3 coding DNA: TGCGCCAGCAGCCAAGATCGGCCGGGACTAAAGAATTCACCCCTCCACTTT.

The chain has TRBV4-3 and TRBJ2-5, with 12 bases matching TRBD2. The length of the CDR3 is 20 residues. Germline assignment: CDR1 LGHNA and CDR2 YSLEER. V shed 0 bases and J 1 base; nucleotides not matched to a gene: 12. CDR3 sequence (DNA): TGCGCCAGCAGCCAAGATGCCGGCGTCGGACTAGCGGGGTCCCAAGAGACCCAGTACTTC. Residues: CASSQDAGVGLAGSQETQYF.

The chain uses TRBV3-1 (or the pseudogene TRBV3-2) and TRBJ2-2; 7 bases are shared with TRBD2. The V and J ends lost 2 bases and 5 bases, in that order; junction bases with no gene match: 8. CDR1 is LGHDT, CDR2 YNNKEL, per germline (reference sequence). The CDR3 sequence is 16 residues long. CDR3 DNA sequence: TGTGCCAGCAGCCAATCGGGGGGAAGGAGAACCGGGGAGCTGTTTTTT. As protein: CASSQSGGRRTGELFF.

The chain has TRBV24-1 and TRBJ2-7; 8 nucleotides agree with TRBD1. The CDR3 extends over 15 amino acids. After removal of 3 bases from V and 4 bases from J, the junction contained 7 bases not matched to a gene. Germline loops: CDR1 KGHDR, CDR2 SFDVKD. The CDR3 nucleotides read TGTGCCACCAGTGATAATTGGCAGGGGGCTTACGAGCAGTACTTC. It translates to CATSDNWQGAYEQYF.

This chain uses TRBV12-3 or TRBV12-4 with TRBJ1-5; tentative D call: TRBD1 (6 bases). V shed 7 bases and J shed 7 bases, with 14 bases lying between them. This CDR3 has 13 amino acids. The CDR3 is CASTGGAGQPQHF. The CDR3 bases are TGTGCCAGCACCGGGGGGGCCGGACAGCCCCAGCATTTT.

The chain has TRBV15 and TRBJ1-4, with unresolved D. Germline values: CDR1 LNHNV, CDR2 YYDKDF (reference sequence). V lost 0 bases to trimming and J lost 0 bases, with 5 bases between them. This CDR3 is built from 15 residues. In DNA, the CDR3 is TGTGCCACCAGCAGAGATCTTGCAACTAATGAAAAACTGTTTTTT. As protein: CATSRDLATNEKLFF. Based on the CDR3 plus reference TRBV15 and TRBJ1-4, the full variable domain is DAMVIQNPRYQVTQFGKPVTLSCSQTLNHNVMYWYQQKSSQAPKLLFHYYDKDFNNEADTPDNFQSRRPNTSFCFLDIRSPGLGDTAMYLCATSRDLATNEKLFFGSGTQLSVL.

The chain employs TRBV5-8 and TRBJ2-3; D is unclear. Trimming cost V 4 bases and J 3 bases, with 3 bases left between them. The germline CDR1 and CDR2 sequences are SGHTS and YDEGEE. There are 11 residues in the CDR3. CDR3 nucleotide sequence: TGTGCCAGCAGCCCGACAGATACGCAGTATTTT. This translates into CASSPTDTQYF.

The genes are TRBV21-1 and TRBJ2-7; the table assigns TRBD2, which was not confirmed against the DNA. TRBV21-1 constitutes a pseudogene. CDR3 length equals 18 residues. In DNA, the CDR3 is TGTGCCAGCAGCAAAAGGCGGGGGTGGCTACTTCCCATCTACGAGCAGTACTTC. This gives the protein CASSKRRGWLLPIYEQYF.

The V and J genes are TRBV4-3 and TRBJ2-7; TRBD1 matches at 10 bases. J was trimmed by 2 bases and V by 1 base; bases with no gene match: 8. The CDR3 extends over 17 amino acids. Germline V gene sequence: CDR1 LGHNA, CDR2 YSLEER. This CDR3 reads CASSQGSDRGRPYEQYF. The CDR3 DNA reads TGCGCCAGCAGCCAAGGATCCGACAGGGGGCGTCCCTACGAGCAGTACTTC.

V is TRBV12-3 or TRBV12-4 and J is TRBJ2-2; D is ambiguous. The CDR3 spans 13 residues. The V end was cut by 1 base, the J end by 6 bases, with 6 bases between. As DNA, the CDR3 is TGTGCCAGCAGTTTAGTTGCGGCCGGGGAGCTGTTTTTT. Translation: CASSLVAAGELFF.

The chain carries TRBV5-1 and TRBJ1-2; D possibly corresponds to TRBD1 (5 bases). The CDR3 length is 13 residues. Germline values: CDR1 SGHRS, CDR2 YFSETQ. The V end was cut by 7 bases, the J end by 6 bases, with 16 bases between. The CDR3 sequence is CASRGEAVDGYTF. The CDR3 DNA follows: TGCGCCAGCCGGGGGGAGGCAGTCGATGGCTACACCTTC.

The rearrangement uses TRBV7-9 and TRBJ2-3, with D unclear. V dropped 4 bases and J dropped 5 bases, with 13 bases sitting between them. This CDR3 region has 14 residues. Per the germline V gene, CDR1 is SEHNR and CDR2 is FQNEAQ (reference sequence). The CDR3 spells CASSSPLTGDTQYF. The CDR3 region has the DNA TGTGCCAGCAGCTCCCCGCTCACCGGAGATACGCAGTATTTT.

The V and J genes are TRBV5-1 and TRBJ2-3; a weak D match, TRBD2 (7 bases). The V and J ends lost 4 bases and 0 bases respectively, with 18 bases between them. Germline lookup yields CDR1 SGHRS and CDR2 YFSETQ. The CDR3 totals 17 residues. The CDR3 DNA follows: TGCGCCAGCAGCCCCTCCGGGGGGCGGGCGAGCACAGATACGCAGTATTTT. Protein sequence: CASSPSGGRASTDTQYF.

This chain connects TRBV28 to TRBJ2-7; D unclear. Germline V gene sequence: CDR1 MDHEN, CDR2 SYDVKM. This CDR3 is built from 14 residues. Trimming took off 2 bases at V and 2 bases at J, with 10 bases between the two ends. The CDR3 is CASSLEVTTYEQYF. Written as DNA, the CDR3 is TGTGCCAGCAGTTTAGAGGTCACCACCTACGAGCAGTACTTC.

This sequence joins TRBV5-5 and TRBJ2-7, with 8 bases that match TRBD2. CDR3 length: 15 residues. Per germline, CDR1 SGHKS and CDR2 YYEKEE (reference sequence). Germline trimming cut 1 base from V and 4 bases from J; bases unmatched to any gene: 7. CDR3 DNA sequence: TGTGCCAGCAGCTTGTTTAGCGGGGAGACTTACGAGCAGTACGTC. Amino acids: CASSLFSGETYEQYV.

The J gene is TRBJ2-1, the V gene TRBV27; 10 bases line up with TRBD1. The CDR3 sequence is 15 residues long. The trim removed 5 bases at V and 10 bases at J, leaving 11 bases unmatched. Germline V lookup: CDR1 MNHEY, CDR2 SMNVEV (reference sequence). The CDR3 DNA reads TGTGCCAGCAGTCCCTACCGGGACAGGGGTGACGAGCAGTTCTTC. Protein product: CASSPYRDRGDEQFF.

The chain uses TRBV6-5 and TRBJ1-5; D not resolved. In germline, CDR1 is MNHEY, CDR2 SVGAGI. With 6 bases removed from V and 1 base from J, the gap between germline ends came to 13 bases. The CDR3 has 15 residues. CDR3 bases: TGTGCCAGCAGCCTAACCGGACTCAGCAATCAGCCCCAGCATTTT. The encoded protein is CASSLTGLSNQPQHF.

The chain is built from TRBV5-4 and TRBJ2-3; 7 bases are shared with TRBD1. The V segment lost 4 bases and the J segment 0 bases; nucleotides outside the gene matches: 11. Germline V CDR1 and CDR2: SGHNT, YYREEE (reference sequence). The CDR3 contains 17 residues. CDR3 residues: CASSPGTVSPSTDTQYF. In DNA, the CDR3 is TGTGCCAGCAGCCCCGGGACAGTCTCTCCTAGCACAGATACGCAGTATTTT.

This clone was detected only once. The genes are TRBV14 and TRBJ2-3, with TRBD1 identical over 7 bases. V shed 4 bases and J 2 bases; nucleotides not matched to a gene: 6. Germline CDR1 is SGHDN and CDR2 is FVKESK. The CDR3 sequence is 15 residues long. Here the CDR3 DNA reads TGTGCCAGCAGCCCACCGGGACAGCTCACAGATACGCAGTATTTT. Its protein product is CASSPPGQLTDTQYF. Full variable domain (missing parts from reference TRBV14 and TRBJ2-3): EAGVTQFPSHSVIEKGQTVTLRCDPISGHDNLYWYRRVMGKEIKFLLHFVKESKQDESGMPNNRFLAERTGGTYSTLKVQPAELEDSGVYFCASSPPGQLTDTQYFGPGTRLTVL.

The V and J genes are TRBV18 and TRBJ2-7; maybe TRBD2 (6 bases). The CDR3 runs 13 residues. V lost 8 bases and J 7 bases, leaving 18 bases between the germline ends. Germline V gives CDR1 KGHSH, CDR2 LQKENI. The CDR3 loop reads CASTLTPAGEQYV. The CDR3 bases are TGTGCCAGCACTTTGACACCGGCGGGGGAGCAGTACGTC.

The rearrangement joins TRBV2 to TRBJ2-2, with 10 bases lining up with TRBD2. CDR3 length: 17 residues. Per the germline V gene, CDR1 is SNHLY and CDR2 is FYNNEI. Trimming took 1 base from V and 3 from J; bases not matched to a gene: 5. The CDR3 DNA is TGTGCCAGCAGTGAAGGGCTAGCGGGGGCCCACACCGGGGAGCTGTTTTTT. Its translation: CASSEGLAGAHTGELFF.

The chain's CDR3 is CASRGLAGHEQYV. DNA of the CDR3: TGTGCCAGCAGGGGACTAGCGGGACACGAGCAGTACGTC. The chain recombines TRBV14 with TRBJ2-7; 13 bases match TRBD2. J gave up 5 bases and V 6 bases, and 1 base lay outside the gene matches. Germline CDR1 is SGHDN and CDR2 is FVKESK. This CDR3 is 13 amino acids long.

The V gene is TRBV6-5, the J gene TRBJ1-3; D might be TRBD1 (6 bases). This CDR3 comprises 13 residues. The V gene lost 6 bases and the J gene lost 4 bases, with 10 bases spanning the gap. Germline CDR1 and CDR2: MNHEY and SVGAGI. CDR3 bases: TGTGCCAGCAGACCCACAGGGGGAAACACCATATATTTT. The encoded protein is CASRPTGGNTIYF.

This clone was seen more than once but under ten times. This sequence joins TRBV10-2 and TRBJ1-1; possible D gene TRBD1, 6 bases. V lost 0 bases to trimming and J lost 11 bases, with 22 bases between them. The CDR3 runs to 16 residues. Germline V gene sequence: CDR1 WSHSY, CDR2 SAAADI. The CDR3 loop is CASSESAGTPSGEAFF. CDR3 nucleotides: TGCGCCAGCAGTGAGTCTGCCGGGACACCCTCTGGTGAGGCTTTCTTT.

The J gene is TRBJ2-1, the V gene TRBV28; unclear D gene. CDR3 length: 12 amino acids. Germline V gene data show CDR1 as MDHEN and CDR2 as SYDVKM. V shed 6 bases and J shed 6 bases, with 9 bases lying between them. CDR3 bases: TGTGCCAGCAGCACAGTGGGCAATGAGCAGTTCTTC. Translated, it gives CASSTVGNEQFF.